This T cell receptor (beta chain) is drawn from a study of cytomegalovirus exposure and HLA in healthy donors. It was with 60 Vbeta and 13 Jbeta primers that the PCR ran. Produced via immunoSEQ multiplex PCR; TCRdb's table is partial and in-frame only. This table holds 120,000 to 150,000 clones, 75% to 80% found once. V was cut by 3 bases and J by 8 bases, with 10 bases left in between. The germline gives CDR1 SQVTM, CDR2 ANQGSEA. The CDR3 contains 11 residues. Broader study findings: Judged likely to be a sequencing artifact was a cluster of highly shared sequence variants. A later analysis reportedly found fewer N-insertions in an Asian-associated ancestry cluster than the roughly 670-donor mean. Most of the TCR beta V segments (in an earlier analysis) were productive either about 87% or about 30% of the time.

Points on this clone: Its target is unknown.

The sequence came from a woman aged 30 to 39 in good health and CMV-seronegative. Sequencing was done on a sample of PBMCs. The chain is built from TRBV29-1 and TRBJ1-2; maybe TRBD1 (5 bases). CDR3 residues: CSVEVGVGYTF. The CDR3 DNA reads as TGCAGCGTTGAGGTAGGGGTCGGCTACACCTTC.